The present TCR beta chain was sequenced within a study of cytomegalovirus exposure and HLA in healthy donors. Profiling relied on immunoSEQ multiplex PCR, and the TCRdb table lists in-frame clones only, not all of them. The data show under 250,000 clones, around four fifths seen once. Overall study findings and caveats: Cytomegalovirus-associated status was assigned to about 160 TCR beta chains. Most TCR sequences were rare, but some public TCRs occurred in many donors.

Remarks on this clone: Its target is not known.

This CDR3 spans 16 amino acids. V lost 2 bases, J lost 7 bases, and 7 bases stayed unmatched. Germline CDR1 is MNHEY and CDR2 is SMNVEV (reference sequence). The sample taken for sequencing was PBMCs. The source of this sequence is a woman between 18 and 29 years old in good health and CMV-seronegative. The V call is TRBV27, the J call TRBJ2-1, with 11 nucleotides matching TRBD2. This chain's CDR3 is CASSLGSSGRPNEQFF. CDR3 in DNA: TGTGCCAGCAGTTTAGGGTCTAGCGGGAGGCCTAATGAGCAGTTCTTC.